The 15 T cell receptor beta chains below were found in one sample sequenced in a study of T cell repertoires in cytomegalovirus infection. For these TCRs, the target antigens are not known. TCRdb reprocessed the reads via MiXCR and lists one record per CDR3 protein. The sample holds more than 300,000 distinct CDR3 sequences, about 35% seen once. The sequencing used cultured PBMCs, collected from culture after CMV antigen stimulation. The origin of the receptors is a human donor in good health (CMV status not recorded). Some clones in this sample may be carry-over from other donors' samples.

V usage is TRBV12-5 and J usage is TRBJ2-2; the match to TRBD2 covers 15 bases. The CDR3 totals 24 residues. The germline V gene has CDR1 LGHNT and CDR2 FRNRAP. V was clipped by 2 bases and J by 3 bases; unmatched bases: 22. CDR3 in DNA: TGTGCTAGTGGTTTGCCGATATCGGACAGCCGGGGACTAGCGGGAGGCCGAGACACCGGGGAGCTGTTTTTT. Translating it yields CASGLPISDSRGLAGGRDTGELFF. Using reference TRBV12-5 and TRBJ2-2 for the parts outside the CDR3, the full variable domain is DARVTQTPRHKVTEMGQEVTMRCQPILGHNTVFWYRQTMMQGLELLAYFRNRAPLDDSGMPKDRFSAEMPDATLATLKIQPSEPRDSAVYFCASGLPISDSRGLAGGRDTGELFFGEGSRLTVL.

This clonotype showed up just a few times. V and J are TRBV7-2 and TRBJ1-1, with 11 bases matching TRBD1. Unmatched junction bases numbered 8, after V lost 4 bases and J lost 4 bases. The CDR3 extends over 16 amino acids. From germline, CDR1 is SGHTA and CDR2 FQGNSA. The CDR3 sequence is CASSSGWGTGGTEAFF. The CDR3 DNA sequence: TGTGCCAGCAGCTCGGGGTGGGGGACAGGGGGCACTGAAGCTTTCTTT.

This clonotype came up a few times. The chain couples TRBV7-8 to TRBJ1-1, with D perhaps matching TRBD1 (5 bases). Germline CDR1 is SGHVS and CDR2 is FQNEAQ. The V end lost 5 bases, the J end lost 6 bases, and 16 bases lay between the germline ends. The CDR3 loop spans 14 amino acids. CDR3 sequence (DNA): TGTGCCAGCAGCGGCACTCGGGGCCCATCTGAAGCTTTCTTT. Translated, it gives CASSGTRGPSEAFF.

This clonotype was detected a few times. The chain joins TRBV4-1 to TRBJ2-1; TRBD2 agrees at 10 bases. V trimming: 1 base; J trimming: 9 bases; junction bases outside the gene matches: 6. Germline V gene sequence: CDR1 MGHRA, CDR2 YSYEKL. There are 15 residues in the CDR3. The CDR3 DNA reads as TGCGCCAGCAGCCAAGGACTAGCGGGTAAGGGTGAGCAGTTCTTC. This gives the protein CASSQGLAGKGEQFF.

Here the CDR3 reads CASSQSSSEDEQYF. Written as DNA, the CDR3 is TGCGCCAGCAGCCAATCCTCTAGCGAAGACGAGCAGTACTTC. The rearrangement links TRBV4-1 to TRBJ2-7; a possible D gene is TRBD2 (6 bases). V was shortened by 2 bases and J by 5 bases, with 13 bases between the two germline ends. CDR1 MGHRA and CDR2 YSYEKL come from the germline V gene. This CDR3 has 14 residues.

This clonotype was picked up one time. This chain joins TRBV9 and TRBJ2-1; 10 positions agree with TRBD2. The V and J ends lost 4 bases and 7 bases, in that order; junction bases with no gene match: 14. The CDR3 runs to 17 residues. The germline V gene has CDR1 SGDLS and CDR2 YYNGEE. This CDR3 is CASSPQTGLAGENEQFF. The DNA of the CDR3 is TGTGCCAGCAGCCCCCAAACCGGGCTAGCGGGAGAGAATGAGCAGTTCTTC.

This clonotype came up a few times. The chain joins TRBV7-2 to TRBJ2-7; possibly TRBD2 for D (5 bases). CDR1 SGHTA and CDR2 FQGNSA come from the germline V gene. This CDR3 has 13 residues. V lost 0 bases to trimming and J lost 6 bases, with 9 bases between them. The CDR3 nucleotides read TGTGCCAGCAGCTTAGCCTTGGGGAGCGAGCAGTACGTC. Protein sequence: CASSLALGSEQYV.

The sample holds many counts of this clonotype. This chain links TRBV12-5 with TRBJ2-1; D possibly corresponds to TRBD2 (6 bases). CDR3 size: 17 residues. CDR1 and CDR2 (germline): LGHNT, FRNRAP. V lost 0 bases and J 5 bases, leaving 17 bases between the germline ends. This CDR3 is CASGLVLNGRADNEQFF. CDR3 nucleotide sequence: TGTGCTAGTGGTTTGGTACTCAACGGGAGAGCGGACAATGAGCAGTTCTTC. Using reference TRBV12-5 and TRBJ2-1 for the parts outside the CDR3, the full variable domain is DARVTQTPRHKVTEMGQEVTMRCQPILGHNTVFWYRQTMMQGLELLAYFRNRAPLDDSGMPKDRFSAEMPDATLATLKIQPSEPRDSAVYFCASGLVLNGRADNEQFFGPGTRLTVL.

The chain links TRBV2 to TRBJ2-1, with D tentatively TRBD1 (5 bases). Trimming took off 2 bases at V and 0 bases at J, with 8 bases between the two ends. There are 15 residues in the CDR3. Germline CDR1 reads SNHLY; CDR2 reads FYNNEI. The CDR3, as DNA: TGTGCCAGCAGTGAACTTCAGGGCTCCTACAATGAGCAGTTCTTC. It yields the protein CASSELQGSYNEQFF. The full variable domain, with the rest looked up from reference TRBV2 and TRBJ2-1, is EPEVTQTPSHQVTQMGQEVILRCVPISNHLYFYWYRQILGQKVEFLVSFYNNEISEKSEIFDDQFSVERPDGSNFTLKIRSTKLEDSAMYFCASSELQGSYNEQFFGPGTRLTVL.

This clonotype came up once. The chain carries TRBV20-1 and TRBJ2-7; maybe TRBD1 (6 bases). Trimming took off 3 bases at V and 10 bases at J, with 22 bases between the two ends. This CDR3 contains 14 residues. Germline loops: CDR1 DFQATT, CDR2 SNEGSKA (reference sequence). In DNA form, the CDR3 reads TGCAGTGCTAGTGTAGGGCAGGGGACAACCGCCCAGTACTTC. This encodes CSASVGQGTTAQYF.

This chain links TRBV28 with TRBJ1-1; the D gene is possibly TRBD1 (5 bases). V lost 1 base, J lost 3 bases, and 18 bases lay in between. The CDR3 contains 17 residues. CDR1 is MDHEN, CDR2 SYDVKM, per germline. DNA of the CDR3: TGTGCCAGCAGTTTATTCCCCTCTAGTGGGGCTCACACTGAAGCTTTCTTT. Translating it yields CASSLFPSSGAHTEAFF.

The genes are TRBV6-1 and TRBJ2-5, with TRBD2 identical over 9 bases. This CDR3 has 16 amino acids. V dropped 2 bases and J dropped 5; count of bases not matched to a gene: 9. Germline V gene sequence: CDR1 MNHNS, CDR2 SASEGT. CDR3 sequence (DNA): TGTGCCAGCAGTGAACCGGGATTAGCGGGAGCCGAGACCCAGTACTTC. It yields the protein CASSEPGLAGAETQYF.

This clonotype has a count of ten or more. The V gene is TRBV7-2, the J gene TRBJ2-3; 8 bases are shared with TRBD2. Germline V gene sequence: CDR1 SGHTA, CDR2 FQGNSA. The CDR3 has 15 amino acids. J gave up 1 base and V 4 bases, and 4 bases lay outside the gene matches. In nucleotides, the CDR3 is TGTGCCAGCAGCTCTCAGACTAGCGGCACAGATACGCAGTATTTT. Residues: CASSSQTSGTDTQYF.

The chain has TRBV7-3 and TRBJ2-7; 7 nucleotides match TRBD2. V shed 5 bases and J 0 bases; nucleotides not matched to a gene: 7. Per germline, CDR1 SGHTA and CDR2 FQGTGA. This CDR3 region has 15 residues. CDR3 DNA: TGTGCCAGCAGCAGACGGCGGGAGTCCTCCTACGAGCAGTACTTC. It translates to CASSRRRESSYEQYF. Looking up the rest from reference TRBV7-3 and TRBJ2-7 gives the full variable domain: GAGVSQTPSNKVTEKGKYVELRCDPISGHTALYWYRQSLGQGPEFLIYFQGTGAADDSGLPNDRFFAVRPEGSVSTLKIQRTERGDSAVYLCASSRRRESSYEQYFGPGTRLTVT.

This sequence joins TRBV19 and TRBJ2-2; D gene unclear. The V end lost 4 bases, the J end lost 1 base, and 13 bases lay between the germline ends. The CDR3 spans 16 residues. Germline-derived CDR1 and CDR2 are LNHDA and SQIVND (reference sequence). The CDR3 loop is CASSRTVNRNTGELFF. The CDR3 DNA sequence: TGTGCCAGTAGTAGGACGGTAAACAGGAACACCGGGGAGCTGTTTTTT.